This TCR beta chain appears in the sequencing data of a study of Ad26.COV2.S vaccination and SARS-CoV-2 variants. Documented treatment: around 19 received Ad26.COV2.S at low or high dose, single or two shots; 5 received placebo; per-sample allocation not given. Sampling was performed 63 days after the first vaccine or placebo injection. Libraries were prepared by immunoSEQ multiplex PCR; TCRdb keeps only in-frame clonotypes and omits some of them. The sample includes about half a million clones, about 88% of them seen just once. Between the trimmed V and J ends, which lost 6 bases and 7 bases, there was a span of 16 bases. CDR1 is MDHEN and CDR2 is SYDVKM in the germline V gene. This CDR3 is 14 amino acids long.

This chain links TRBV28 with TRBJ2-1; weak D call: TRBD1 (5 bases). The material sequenced was peripheral blood, taken in a trial of Ad26.COV2.S vaccine versus placebo. This receptor was taken from a person aged 18 to 65 who received the Ad26.COV2.S COVID-19 vaccine or a placebo. CDR3 residues: CASSPPSGRNEQFF. In nucleotides, the CDR3 is TGTGCCAGCAGCCCCCCGTCAGGGCGGAATGAGCAGTTCTTC.